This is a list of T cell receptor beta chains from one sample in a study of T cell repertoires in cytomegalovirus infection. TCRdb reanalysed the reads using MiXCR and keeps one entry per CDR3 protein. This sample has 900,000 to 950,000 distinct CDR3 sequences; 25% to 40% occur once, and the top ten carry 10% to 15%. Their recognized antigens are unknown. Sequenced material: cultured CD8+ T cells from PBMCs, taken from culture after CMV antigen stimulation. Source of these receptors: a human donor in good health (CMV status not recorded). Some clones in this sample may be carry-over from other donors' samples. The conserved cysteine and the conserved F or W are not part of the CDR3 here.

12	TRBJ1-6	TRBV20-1	STRAGPYNSPLH
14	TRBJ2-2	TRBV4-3	ASSQVPDRDTGELF
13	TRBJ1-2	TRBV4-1	ASSQWTDSNYGYT
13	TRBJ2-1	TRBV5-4	ASSPGQGGHNEQF
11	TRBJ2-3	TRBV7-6	ASMGRDTDTQY
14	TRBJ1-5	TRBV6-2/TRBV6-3	ASTTPWGPLNQPQH
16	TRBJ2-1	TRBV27	ASSLIFGSGGEYNEQF
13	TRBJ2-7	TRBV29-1	SVDGGVYGGYEQY
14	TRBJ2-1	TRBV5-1	ASSLWPDGNYNEQF
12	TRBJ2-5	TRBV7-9	ASNSGGYQETQY
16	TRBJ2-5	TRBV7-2	ASSLTPGLAGRRETQY
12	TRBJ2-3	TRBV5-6	ASSVTWGKDTQY
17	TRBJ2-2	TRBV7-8	ASRLSGQGARALTGELF
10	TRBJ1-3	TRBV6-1	ANKRGGNTIY
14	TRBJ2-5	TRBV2	ASSNFWTEYQETQY
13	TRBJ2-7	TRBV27	ASSVSRGLDYEQY
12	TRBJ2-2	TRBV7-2	ASSFLGDTGELF
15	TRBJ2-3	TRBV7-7	ASSLAPRGGGTDTQY
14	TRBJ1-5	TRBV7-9	ASSLVGRGPNQPQH
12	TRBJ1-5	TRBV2	ASSEGLSNQPQH
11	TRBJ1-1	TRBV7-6	ASKRDRNTEAF
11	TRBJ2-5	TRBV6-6	ASSYWQQETQY
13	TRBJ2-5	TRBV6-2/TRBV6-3	ASSTRDGQWWTQY
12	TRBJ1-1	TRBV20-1	SAPRPHRETEAF
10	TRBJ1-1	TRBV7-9	ASNRETIEAF
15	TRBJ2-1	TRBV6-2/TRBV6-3	ASSQIKTGDLLNEQF
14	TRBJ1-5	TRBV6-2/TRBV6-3	ARSLSGFYSNQPQH
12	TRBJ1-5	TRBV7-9	ASSRQGEHQPQH
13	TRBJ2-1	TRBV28	ASTLPPGRAGEQF
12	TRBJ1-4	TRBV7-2	ASSLDRSREKLF
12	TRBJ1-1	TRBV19	ASSVGQGITEAF
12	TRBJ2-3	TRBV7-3	ASSDLESTDTQY
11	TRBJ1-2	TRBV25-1	ASLGTGPIGYT
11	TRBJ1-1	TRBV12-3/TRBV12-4	ASRFRQDTEAF
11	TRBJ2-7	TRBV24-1	ATSDRDSPEQY
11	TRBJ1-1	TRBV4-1	ASSQVEGAEAF
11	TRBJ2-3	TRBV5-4	AIPGMGADTQY
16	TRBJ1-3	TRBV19	ASKDRYRSIVSGNTIY
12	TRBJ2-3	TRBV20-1	SARLAGVTDTQY
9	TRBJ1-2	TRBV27	ASSSGVGYT
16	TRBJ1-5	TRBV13	ASSLRRKGGGMNQPQH
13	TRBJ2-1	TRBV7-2	ASSLVQGARNEQF
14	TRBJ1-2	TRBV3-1	ASSHEWGQGNYGYT
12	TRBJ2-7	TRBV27	ASSQGGEIYEQY
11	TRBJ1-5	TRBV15	ATSRRGDQPQH
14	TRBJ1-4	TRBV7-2	ASSLGGWPRTGKLF
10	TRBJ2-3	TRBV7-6	ASSDSGDTQY
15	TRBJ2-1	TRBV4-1	ASSQEGAGGANNEQF
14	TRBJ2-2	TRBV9	ASSVGRGRTTGELF
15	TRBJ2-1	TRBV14	ASSQWTGGGGYNEQF
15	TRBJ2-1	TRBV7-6	ASSARTSGGSYNEQF
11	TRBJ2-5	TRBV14	ASSLSQATGRY
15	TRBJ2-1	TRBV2	ASSEGGAPIPHNEQF
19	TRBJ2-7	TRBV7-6	ASSLAPPDTSGALARGEQY